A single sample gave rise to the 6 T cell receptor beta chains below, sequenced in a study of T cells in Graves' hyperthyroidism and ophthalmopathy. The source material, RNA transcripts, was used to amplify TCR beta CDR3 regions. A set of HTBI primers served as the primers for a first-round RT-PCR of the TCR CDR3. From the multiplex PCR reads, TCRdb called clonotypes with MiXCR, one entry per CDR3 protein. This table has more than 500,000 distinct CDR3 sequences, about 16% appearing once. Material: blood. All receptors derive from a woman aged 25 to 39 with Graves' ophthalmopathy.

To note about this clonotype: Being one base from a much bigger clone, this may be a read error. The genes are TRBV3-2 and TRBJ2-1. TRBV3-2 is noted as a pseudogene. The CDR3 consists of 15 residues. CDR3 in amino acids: CASSQEEGSYNEQFF. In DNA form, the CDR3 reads TGTGCCAGCAGCCAAGAGGAGGGCTCCTACAATGAGCAGTTCTTC.

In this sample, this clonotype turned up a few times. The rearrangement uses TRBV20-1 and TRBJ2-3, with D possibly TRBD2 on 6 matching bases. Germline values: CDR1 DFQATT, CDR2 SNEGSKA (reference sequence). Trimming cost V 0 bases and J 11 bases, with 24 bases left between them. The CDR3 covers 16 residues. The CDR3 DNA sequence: TGCAGTGCTAGAGATCCGGGTGCGGGGTCCCCCGGGGGGCAGTATTTT. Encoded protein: CSARDPGAGSPGGQYF.

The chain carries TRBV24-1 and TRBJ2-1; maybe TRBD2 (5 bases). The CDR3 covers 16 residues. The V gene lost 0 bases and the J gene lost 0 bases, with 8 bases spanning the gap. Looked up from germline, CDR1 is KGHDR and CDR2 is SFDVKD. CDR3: CATSDLDTSSYNEQFF. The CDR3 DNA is TGTGCCACCAGTGATTTGGACACTAGCTCCTACAATGAGCAGTTCTTC.

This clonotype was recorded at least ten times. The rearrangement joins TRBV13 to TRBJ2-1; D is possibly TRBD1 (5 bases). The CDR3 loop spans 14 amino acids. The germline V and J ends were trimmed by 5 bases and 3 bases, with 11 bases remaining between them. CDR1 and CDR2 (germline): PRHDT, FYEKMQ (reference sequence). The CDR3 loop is CASSRGYGYNEQFF. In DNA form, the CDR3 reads TGTGCCAGCAGCAGGGGTTACGGCTACAATGAGCAGTTCTTC.

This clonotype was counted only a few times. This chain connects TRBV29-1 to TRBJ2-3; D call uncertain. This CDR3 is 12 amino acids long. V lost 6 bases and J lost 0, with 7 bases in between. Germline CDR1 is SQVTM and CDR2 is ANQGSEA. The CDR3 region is CSVLLSTDTQYF. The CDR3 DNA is TGCAGCGTGCTTCTTAGCACAGATACGCAGTATTTT.

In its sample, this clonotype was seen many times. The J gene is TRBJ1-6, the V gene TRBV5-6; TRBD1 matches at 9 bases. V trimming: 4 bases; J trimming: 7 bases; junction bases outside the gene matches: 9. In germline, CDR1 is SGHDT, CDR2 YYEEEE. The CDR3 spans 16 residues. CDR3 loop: CASSRPTGTGNSPLHF. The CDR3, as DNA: TGTGCCAGCAGCAGACCTACAGGGACAGGGAATTCACCCCTCCACTTT.